The 5 T cell receptor beta chains in this list originate from one sample, sequenced in a study of CD8+CD57+ T cells in acquired aplastic anemia (dated by TCRdb to the late 2010s). Flow cytometry had shown CD8+CD57+ cell expansion in the patients selected for sequencing. The listed sequencing device is Illumina HiSeq 2000. TCR beta VDJ combination and CDR3 sequence profiling used genomic DNA as the template. TCRdb ran its own pipeline on the public reads, namely fastp trimming at Q25 and MiXCR clone calling, and kept in-frame beta chains. Records with the same CDR3 protein are collapsed into one entry carrying the most frequent genes and DNA. Present in this sample are about 98,000 distinct CDR3 sequences, 55% to 80% of which were seen just once. 50% to 70% of the sample goes to the ten largest clones. The sample comprised sorted CD4+, CD8+, or CD8+CD57+ T cells (not recorded which) from PBMCs. The receptors were gathered from a human donor with aplastic anemia.

The chain uses TRBV15 and TRBJ2-3; 12 bases are shared with TRBD2. The J segment lost 2 bases and the V segment lost 1 base, leaving 4 bases of the junction unmatched. This CDR3 contains 17 residues. The germline gives CDR1 LNHNV, CDR2 YYDKDF (reference sequence). This chain's CDR3 is CATSRGLAGVVTDTQYF. CDR3 DNA sequence: TGTGCCACCAGCAGAGGACTAGCGGGAGTGGTCACAGATACGCAGTATTTT.

The chain is built from TRBV20-1 and TRBJ2-5; TRBD2 matches 13 bases. CDR1 DFQATT and CDR2 SNEGSKA come from the germline V gene (reference sequence). The length of the CDR3 is 16 residues. Trimming took 6 bases from V and 7 from J; bases not matched to a gene: 14. The CDR3 protein is CSAQPTGTSGVLTQYF. The CDR3 bases are TGCAGTGCCCAACCTACCGGGACTAGCGGGGTTTTGACCCAGTACTTC.

The rearrangement joins TRBV7-6 to TRBJ2-3; 7 bases are shared with TRBD2. The junction had 8 bases not matched to a gene; V was cut back by 3 bases and J by 2 bases. Germline V gives CDR1 SGHVS, CDR2 FNYEAQ. The CDR3 consists of 16 residues. This chain's CDR3 is CASSLGSGAPTDTQYF. DNA of the CDR3: TGTGCCAGCAGCTTGGGGAGCGGGGCCCCCACAGATACGCAGTATTTT.

A few counts support this clonotype. The V and J genes are TRBV12-3 or TRBV12-4 and TRBJ1-1; D not resolved. The CDR3 has 11 amino acids. V lost 6 bases to trimming and J lost 1 base, with 3 bases between them. CDR3 DNA sequence: TGTGCCAGCAGGGGGAACACTGAAGCTTTCTTT. This gives the protein CASRGNTEAFF.

This clonotype was seen ten or more times. V and J are TRBV6-5 and TRBJ1-2, with D unclear. V was clipped by 3 bases and J by 0 bases, with 11 bases between them. CDR3 size: 15 residues. Germline V CDR1 and CDR2: MNHEY, SVGAGI. Here the CDR3 reads CASSYRGDSNYGYTF. The DNA of the CDR3 is TGTGCCAGCAGTTATCGGGGAGACTCTAACTATGGCTACACCTTC.